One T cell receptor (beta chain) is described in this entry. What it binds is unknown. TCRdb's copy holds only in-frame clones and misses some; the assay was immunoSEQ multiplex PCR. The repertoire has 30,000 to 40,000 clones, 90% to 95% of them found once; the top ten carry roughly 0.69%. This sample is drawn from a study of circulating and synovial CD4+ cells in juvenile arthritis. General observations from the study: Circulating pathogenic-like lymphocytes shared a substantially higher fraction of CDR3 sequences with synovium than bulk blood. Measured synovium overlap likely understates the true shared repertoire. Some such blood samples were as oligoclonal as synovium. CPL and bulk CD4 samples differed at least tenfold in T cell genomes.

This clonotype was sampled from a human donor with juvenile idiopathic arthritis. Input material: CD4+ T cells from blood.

The CDR3 DNA reads as TGTGCCAGCAGCGTAGGTCCTAGCGGGCGAAGCCAAGAGACCCAGTACTTC. Encoded protein: CASSVGPSGRSQETQYF. The chain combines TRBV9 with TRBJ2-5, with 8 positions matching TRBD2. The V gene end was trimmed by 0 bases and the J gene end by 1 base; junction bases not matched to a gene: 8. CDR1 and CDR2 (germline): SGDLS, YYNGEE. The CDR3 contains 17 residues.